The sequence of this T cell receptor beta chain was determined in a study of blood T cells in healthy people across ages. Study summary: With template switching, about one barcoded beta molecule was captured per two T cells.

Sample-barcoded 5' priming and a J-beta primer mix drove a second PCR of about 6 to 12 cycles. TCRdb re-called the 5' RACE reads through MiXCR, storing one row per CDR3 protein. The table shows 1.5 million to 2 million distinct CDR3 sequences, with around 35% occurring only once. The germline V and J ends were trimmed by 4 bases and 0 bases, with 13 bases remaining between them. The CDR3 runs 15 residues. The germline gives CDR1 DFQATT, CDR2 SNEGSKA (reference sequence). Russia was home to the donors, healthy Caucasian individuals aged roughly 6 to 95. Ten milliliters of peripheral blood were drawn from each donor.

This chain uses TRBV20-1 with TRBJ2-1; weak D call: TRBD1 (7 bases). The specimen was blood. This receptor was obtained from a young woman in good health. CDR3 coding DNA: TGCAGTGCTAACCCAGGGGGGAGCTCCTACAATGAGCAGTTCTTC. Protein: CSANPGGSSYNEQFF.